This T cell receptor (beta chain) was obtained from a study of Graves' ophthalmopathy and Graves' hyperthyroidism. The CDR3 runs 15 residues. To note about this clonotype: At one end the junction does not follow the germline gene, possibly because of a read error.

Amplifying from RNA transcripts, the study obtained TCR beta CDR3 regions. The authors performed first-round RT-PCR with HTBI primers and then a second-round multiplex PCR. From the multiplex PCR reads, TCRdb called clonotypes with MiXCR, one entry per CDR3 protein. The table has a few hundred thousand distinct CDR3 sequences, less than 45% seen once; the top ten hold over 3.5%. Material for sequencing was peripheral blood or thyroid tissue (not recorded which). The rearrangement uses TRBV12-3 or TRBV12-4 and TRBJ2-3; perhaps TRBD2 as D (6 bases). The receptor's source is an adult man with Graves' hyperthyroidism. The CDR3 protein is CASSLNGGDADTRYF. The DNA of the CDR3 is TGTGCCAGCAGTTTAAACGGGGGAGACGCAGATACGCGGTATTTT.